A single sample gave rise to the 15 T cell receptor beta chains below, sequenced in a study of control samples from healthy donors and cancer patients. The assay was immunoSEQ multiplex PCR, and TCRdb's table has in-frame clones only and misses some. The repertoire consists of about 94,000 clones, with 86% occurring once and the leading ten covering over 1%. Material: blood. The receptors stem from a woman between 45 and 60 years old in good health.

J is TRBJ2-3 and V is TRBV20-1; the D is unclear. The V gene lost 8 bases and the J gene lost 4 bases, with 10 bases spanning the gap. Germline CDR1 DFQATT, CDR2 SNEGSKA (reference sequence). The CDR3 totals 11 residues. CDR3 residues: CSLKWADTQYF. CDR3 bases: TGCAGTCTCAAGTGGGCAGATACGCAGTATTTT.

The chain couples TRBV3-1 (or the pseudogene TRBV3-2) to TRBJ1-4; 10 bases are a match to TRBD1. The V gene's germline CDR1 is LGHDT and CDR2 YNNKEL (reference sequence). This CDR3 contains 17 residues. The V and J ends lost 6 bases and 0 bases, in that order; junction bases with no gene match: 7. DNA for the CDR3: TGTGCCAGCAGATCCGCGGACAGGGGGACAACTAATGAAAAACTGTTTTTT. The encoded protein is CASRSADRGTTNEKLFF.

J is TRBJ2-7 and V is TRBV20-1; maybe TRBD1 (5 bases). Germline V gene lookup returns CDR1 DFQATT and CDR2 SNEGSKA (reference sequence). V shed 3 bases and J shed 4 bases, with 13 bases lying between them. The CDR3 runs to 13 residues. CDR3 sequence (DNA): TGCAGTGCTAGTGATGACAGAGAATACGAGCAGTACTTC. Translating gives CSASDDREYEQYF.

The CDR3 protein is CASSSGAVSYNEQFF. The CDR3, as DNA: TGTGCCAGCAGCTCAGGGGCGGTATCCTACAATGAGCAGTTCTTC. The chain recombines TRBV7-2 with TRBJ2-1, with D tentatively TRBD1 (6 bases). Germline V gene lookup returns CDR1 SGHTA and CDR2 FQGNSA. The V and J ends lost 4 bases and 1 base respectively, with 11 bases between them. This CDR3 contains 15 residues.

This clone was seen just once. V gene TRBV24-1 combines with J gene TRBJ1-5; 7 bases are a match to TRBD1. Germline trimming cut 4 bases from V and 6 bases from J; bases unmatched to any gene: 8. Germline V gene sequence: CDR1 KGHDR, CDR2 SFDVKD. CDR3 length: 15 amino acids. CDR3: CATSDETGSVQPQHF. The DNA for the CDR3 is TGTGCCACCAGTGACGAGACAGGGTCGGTTCAGCCCCAGCATTTT.

This clone was recorded a few times. This chain links TRBV28 with TRBJ2-3; 8 positions agree with TRBD2. V lost 4 bases and J lost 4; bases outside the gene matches: 10. The CDR3 loop spans 16 amino acids. The germline V gene has CDR1 MDHEN and CDR2 SYDVKM. The chain's CDR3 is CASSSFSRGLADTQYF. The CDR3 DNA reads as TGTGCCAGCAGTTCCTTTAGTAGGGGACTAGCAGATACGCAGTATTTT.

The rearrangement uses TRBV7-2 and TRBJ2-7; 12 nucleotides agree with TRBD2. The J segment lost 2 bases and the V segment lost 1 base, leaving 0 bases of the junction unmatched. CDR3 length equals 15 residues. Germline CDR1 reads SGHTA; CDR2 reads FQGNSA. The CDR3 loop is CASSLGLAGAYEQYF. The CDR3, as DNA: TGTGCCAGCAGCTTAGGACTAGCGGGAGCCTACGAGCAGTACTTC.

This clone showed up just once. The rearrangement uses TRBV11-2 and TRBJ2-7; D is unclear. Trimming cost V 0 bases and J 2 bases, with 2 bases left between them. Germline values: CDR1 SGHAT, CDR2 FQNNGV. There are 12 residues in the CDR3. As DNA, the CDR3 is TGTGCCAGCAGCTTAGAACCCTACGAGCAGTACTTC. Translation: CASSLEPYEQYF.

The chain links TRBV19 to TRBJ1-4; TRBD1 might be the D (5 bases). The CDR3 consists of 16 residues. Germline lookup yields CDR1 LNHDA and CDR2 SQIVND (reference sequence). Trimming stripped 0 bases from V and 3 bases from J, with 11 bases between. CDR3: CASSIDGTRPNEKLFF. The CDR3 coding sequence is TGTGCCAGTAGTATAGACGGGACCCGACCTAATGAAAAACTGTTTTTT.

The J gene is TRBJ1-5, the V gene TRBV7-9, with TRBD1 matching 8 bases. Germline V gives CDR1 SEHNR, CDR2 FQNEAQ (reference sequence). This CDR3 has 15 amino acids. V lost 5 bases, J lost 5 bases, and 8 bases stayed unmatched. CDR3 nucleotide sequence: TGTGCCAGCAGCGCCGCAGGGGGCGATCATCAGCCCCAGCATTTT. It translates to CASSAAGGDHQPQHF. Supplemented by reference TRBV7-9 and TRBJ1-5, the full variable domain reads DTGVSQNPRHKITKRGQNVTFRCDPISEHNRLYWYRQTLGQGPEFLTYFQNEAQLEKSRLLSDRFSAERPKGSFSTLEIQRTEQGDSAMYLCASSAAGGDHQPQHFGDGTRLSIL.

The rearrangement joins TRBV11-3 to TRBJ2-3, with D uncertain. CDR3 length: 15 amino acids. Trimming left V 6 bases short and J 5 bases short, with 18 bases between. Germline values: CDR1 SGHNT, CDR2 YENEEA. The DNA for the CDR3 is TGTGCCAGCAGTTCAGGAACTTTAGGTGGAGATACGCAGTATTTT. As protein: CASSSGTLGGDTQYF. The full variable domain, rest sourced from reference TRBV11-3 and TRBJ2-3, is EAGVVQSPRYKIIEKKQPVAFWCNPISGHNTLYWYLQNLGQGPELLIRYENEEAVDDSQLPKDRFSAERLKGVDSTLKIQPAELGDSAVYLCASSSGTLGGDTQYFGPGTRLTVL.

As concerns this clone: Other DNA sequences within the sample encode an identical CDR3. This chain joins TRBV3-1 (or the pseudogene TRBV3-2) and TRBJ1-1, with D perhaps TRBD1 (6 bases). Trimming pared 7 bases from V and 1 base from J, leaving 16 bases between. Germline V gene data show CDR1 as LGHDT and CDR2 as YNNKEL (reference sequence). The CDR3 runs to 15 residues. CDR3 DNA sequence: TGTGCCAGCAACAATAGAGGGGGGGGGAACACTGAAGCTTTCTTT. Translation gives CASNNRGGGNTEAFF.

The rearrangement links TRBV19 to TRBJ2-5; 9 nucleotides match TRBD1. V lost 6 bases to trimming and J lost 2 bases; unmatched junction nucleotides: 7. The CDR3 has 15 residues. Germline loops: CDR1 LNHDA, CDR2 SQIVND (reference sequence). The CDR3 region is CASSKTGGKQETQYF. DNA of the CDR3: TGTGCCAGTAGCAAGACAGGGGGTAAACAAGAGACCCAGTACTTC.

This rearrangement joins TRBV11-1 to TRBJ2-1; weak D call: TRBD2 (5 bases). This CDR3 region has 16 residues. Trimming left V 1 base short and J 7 bases short, with 17 bases between. Germline V gene data show CDR1 as SGHAT and CDR2 as FQDESV (reference sequence). The chain's CDR3 is CASSLGTRVVWNEQFF. The CDR3 DNA sequence: TGTGCCAGCAGCTTAGGAACTAGGGTGGTATGGAATGAGCAGTTCTTC.

J is TRBJ1-5 and V is TRBV15, with 12 bases matching TRBD1. The CDR3 has 16 residues. V lost 5 bases, J lost 6 bases, and 8 bases stayed unmatched. Germline loops: CDR1 LNHNV, CDR2 YYDKDF (reference sequence). The CDR3 protein is CATSARGQGAAQPQHF. Written as DNA, the CDR3 is TGTGCCACCAGCGCAAGGGGACAGGGGGCGGCTCAGCCCCAGCATTTT.